Detailed here is one T cell receptor (beta chain). Its antigen is unidentified. This entry comes from a study of T cells in localized non-small cell lung cancer. Repertoires were generated with immunoSEQ multiplex PCR, while TCRdb's copy carries only in-frame clones and drops some. The sample lists roughly 40,000 clones, around 83% occurring once. The study's findings and limits: A median approximately 61 of the top 100 tumor clones appeared in adjacent lung. Heterogeneity is still possible, as just one tumor region was sequenced.

The specimen comprised PBMCs, sampled before any cancer treatment. The sequence derives from a man aged 40 to 70 with stage II lung adenocarcinoma.

Written as DNA, the CDR3 is TGCGCCAGCAGCTCGGGACTAGCGGGACCTAGCACAGATACGCAGTATTTT. Translating gives CASSSGLAGPSTDTQYF. J is TRBJ2-3 and V is TRBV5-1; the match to TRBD2 covers 13 bases. The CDR3 runs to 17 residues. Trimming cost V 3 bases and J 0 bases; bases outside gene matches: 4. The germline V gene has CDR1 SGHRS and CDR2 YFSETQ.